The 6 T cell receptor beta chains presented below share a single source sample, sequenced in a study of beta chain features in type 1 diabetes. Sequenced material consisted of expressed TCRB transcripts (all of the isolated RNA was reverse transcribed). Profiling relied on immunoSEQ multiplex PCR, and the TCRdb table lists in-frame clones only, not all of them. The sample records under 350,000 clones, approximately 14% being singletons. Overall study findings and caveats: Among all four CD4+ subsets, Type 1 diabetes patients had TCRB CDR3s that were moderately but significantly shorter.

These receptors' antigens are unknown. Sequenced sample: naive CD4+ T cells from blood. Every receptor here comes from a man aged 30 to 45 with type 1 diabetes.

The chain employs TRBV28 and TRBJ1-3; 8 bases are a match to TRBD1. The V gene's germline CDR1 is MDHEN and CDR2 SYDVKM. The CDR3 length is 14 residues. V dropped 7 bases and J dropped 6; count of bases not matched to a gene: 8. The CDR3 DNA reads as TGTGCCAGCACCGCAGGGGGCGAAGAAAACACCATATATTTT. It encodes CASTAGGEENTIYF. The complete variable domain, with remaining parts taken from reference TRBV28 and TRBJ1-3, reads DVKVTQSSRYLVKRTGEKVFLECVQDMDHENMFWYRQDPGLGLRLIYFSYDVKMKEKGDIPEGYSVSREKKERFSLILESASTNQTSMYLCASTAGGEENTIYFGEGSWLTVV.

This clone was detected a few times. The chain couples TRBV4-2 to TRBJ2-5, with 11 nucleotides matching TRBD1. V trimming: 3 bases; J trimming: 4 bases; junction bases outside the gene matches: 7. The V gene's germline CDR1 is LGHNA and CDR2 YNFKEQ. The CDR3 extends over 16 amino acids. CDR3 protein: CASSHPPGQGGETQYF. DNA of the CDR3: TGTGCCAGCAGCCATCCACCGGGACAGGGGGGAGAGACCCAGTACTTC.

V gene TRBV5-1 combines with J gene TRBJ2-5; D gene uncertain. The germline V and J ends were trimmed by 4 bases and 5 bases, with 9 bases remaining between them. The CDR3 runs 12 residues. CDR1 is SGHRS and CDR2 is YFSETQ in the germline V gene. CDR3 in amino acids: CASSPDVETQYF. As DNA, the CDR3 is TGCGCCAGCAGCCCAGATGTGGAGACCCAGTACTTC.

This clone was observed a handful of times. At the DNA level, this CDR3 is encoded by other sequences in the same sample as well. The chain joins TRBV4-2 to TRBJ2-7; the match to TRBD2 covers 9 bases. The CDR3 is 15 amino acids. In germline, CDR1 is LGHNA, CDR2 YNFKEQ. V lost 1 base, J lost 2 bases, and 3 bases stayed unmatched. CDR3 sequence reads: CASSQGASGAYEQYF. DNA of the CDR3: TGTGCCAGCAGCCAAGGGGCTAGCGGGGCCTACGAGCAGTACTTC.

V and J are TRBV4-1 and TRBJ2-2, with 8 nucleotides matching TRBD2. This CDR3 spans 15 amino acids. The germline CDR1 and CDR2 sequences are MGHRA and YSYEKL. The V gene end was trimmed by 4 bases and the J gene end by 4 bases; junction bases not matched to a gene: 5. CDR3 sequence (DNA): TGCGCCAGCAGCCGAGCGGGAGCGGGCACCGGGGAGCTGTTTTTT. Its translation: CASSRAGAGTGELFF.

CDR3 amino acids: CAIARREYNEQFF. The CDR3 region has the DNA TGTGCCATAGCTCGGAGGGAATACAATGAGCAGTTCTTC. V and J are TRBV5-4 and TRBJ2-1, with D perhaps matching TRBD2 (6 bases). Germline V gene data show CDR1 as SGHNT and CDR2 as YYREEE (reference sequence). There are 13 residues in the CDR3. The V gene lost 9 bases and the J gene lost 4 bases, with 14 bases spanning the gap.